These 20 T cell receptor beta chains share one sample of origin, sequenced in a study of T cell responses to AZD1222 COVID-19 vaccine. Clones were sequenced by immunoSEQ multiplex PCR, and TCRdb holds only the in-frame ones, with some missing. The table lists about 83,000 clones, 86% of them singletons. The source was peripheral blood, collected on day 0 of AZD1222 vaccination. These receptors were obtained from an adult in good health.

The chain is built from TRBV19 and TRBJ1-5, with a weak D call TRBD1 (6 bases). CDR1 LNHDA and CDR2 SQIVND come from the germline V gene (reference sequence). V lost 0 bases and J lost 8, with 17 bases in between. The CDR3 has 16 residues. The CDR3 sequence: CASSIDQQGLWEPQHF. CDR3 DNA: TGTGCCAGTAGTATAGATCAGCAGGGGCTTTGGGAGCCCCAGCATTTT.

This chain uses TRBV12-3 or TRBV12-4 with TRBJ1-2; D unresolved. V was cut by 5 bases and J by 2 bases, with 9 bases left in between. CDR3 length: 13 residues. Written as DNA, the CDR3 is TGTGCCAGCAGTCCAAGACTAAACTATGGCTACACCTTC. It specifies CASSPRLNYGYTF.

The chain joins TRBV10-3 to TRBJ1-4; possible D gene TRBD1, 5 bases. CDR3 length: 13 residues. The germline V gene has CDR1 ENHRY and CDR2 SYGVKD. V was trimmed by 10 bases and J by 4 bases, leaving 13 bases between them. CDR3 in amino acids: CATRRDLNEKLFF. In DNA, the CDR3 is TGTGCCACCAGAAGGGACCTTAATGAAAAACTGTTTTTT.

In its sample, this clone was seen once. The chain employs TRBV10-3 and TRBJ2-1; no firm D call. The CDR3 extends over 12 amino acids. Germline V lookup: CDR1 ENHRY, CDR2 SYGVKD. Trimming removed 8 bases from V and 5 bases from J, with 10 bases in between. This CDR3 reads CAIRPPDNEQFF. The CDR3, as DNA: TGTGCCATCCGCCCCCCTGACAATGAGCAGTTCTTC.

The V gene is TRBV7-3, the J gene TRBJ1-6; no definite D call. The V gene lost 5 bases and the J gene lost 3 bases, with 5 bases spanning the gap. The CDR3 spans 13 residues. Per germline, CDR1 SGHTA and CDR2 FQGTGA. CDR3 protein: CASSVDYNSPLHF. In DNA form, the CDR3 reads TGTGCCAGCAGCGTCGACTATAATTCACCCCTCCACTTT. The full variable domain, in which reference TRBV7-3 and TRBJ1-6 provide the parts outside the CDR3, is GAGVSQTPSNKVTEKGKYVELRCDPISGHTALYWYRQSLGQGPEFLIYFQGTGAADDSGLPNDRFFAVRPEGSVSTLKIQRTERGDSAVYLCASSVDYNSPLHFGNGTRLTVT.

About this clone: At one end, the junction sequence differs from germline, possibly due to a read error. The rearrangement uses TRBV6-4 and TRBJ2-2; tentatively, D is TRBD1 (6 bases). This CDR3 is built from 18 residues. From germline, CDR1 is MRHNA and CDR2 SNTAGT. DNA of the CDR3: TGTGCCAGCAGTGAAGTGCTCATTTCAGGGGTGAACCCCGGGGAGCTGTTTTTT. This codes for CASSEVLISGVNPGELFF.

This clone came up a few times. The J gene is TRBJ1-4, the V gene TRBV10-1; D is undetermined. Trimming removed 6 bases from V and 6 bases from J, with 11 bases in between. CDR1 WNHNN and CDR2 SYGVQD come from the germline V gene (reference sequence). The CDR3 totals 13 residues. CDR3 DNA: TGCGCCAGCAGCCCTCGGCGAGATGAAAAACTGTTTTTT. Translated, it gives CASSPRRDEKLFF.

This sequence joins TRBV5-1 and TRBJ2-4, with D possibly being TRBD1 (8 bases). The CDR3 sequence is 19 residues long. Trimming pared 2 bases from V and 2 bases from J, leaving 23 bases between. CDR1 SGHRS and CDR2 YFSETQ come from the germline V gene. The CDR3 coding sequence is TGCGCCAGCAGCTTCGGACAGGGCTCGGGGGAGGGGTCCAAAAACATTCAGTACTTC. Amino acids: CASSFGQGSGEGSKNIQYF.

This sequence joins TRBV6-5 and TRBJ1-1, with TRBD1 matching over 7 bases. V lost 6 bases to trimming and J lost 5 bases; unmatched junction nucleotides: 6. CDR1 and CDR2 (germline): MNHEY, SVGAGI. The CDR3 consists of 13 residues. The CDR3 loop reads CASRLTGVTEAFF. CDR3 nucleotide sequence: TGTGCCAGCAGACTCACAGGGGTAACTGAAGCTTTCTTT.

In the case of this clone: An end of the junction does not agree with germline; a read error may underlie this. The chain links TRBV7-7 to TRBJ2-1, with 8 positions matching TRBD2. Per the germline V gene, CDR1 is SSHAT and CDR2 is FNYEAQ (reference sequence). CDR3 length: 17 residues. The CDR3 coding sequence is TGTGCTAGCAGCTTAGCGCCCGGCGCGGGGGGCCGTCTGGGGCAGTTCTTC. Translated, it gives CASSLAPGAGGRLGQFF. Supplemented by reference TRBV7-7 and TRBJ2-1, the full variable domain reads GAGVSQSPRYKVTKRGQDVTLRCDPISSHATLYWYQQALGQGPEFLTYFNYEAQPDKSGLPSDRFSAERPEGSISTLTIQRTEQRDSAMYRCASSLAPGAGGRLGQFFGPGTRLTVL.

The CDR3 nucleotides are TGTGCCAGCAGCGTGGAACTAAGGACAGATACGCAGTATTTT. It encodes CASSVELRTDTQYF. The chain carries TRBV9 and TRBJ2-3; D not resolved. The germline gives CDR1 SGDLS, CDR2 YYNGEE. The CDR3 has 14 residues. Deletions cut 2 bases from V and 3 bases from J, with 10 bases between.

This chain uses TRBV7-9 with TRBJ1-2; possible D gene TRBD1, 5 bases. Per germline, CDR1 SEHNR and CDR2 FQNEAQ (reference sequence). This CDR3 has 13 residues. V lost 5 bases, J lost 7 bases, and 14 bases lay in between. CDR3 residues: CASSPQANVGYTF. CDR3 nucleotide sequence: TGTGCCAGCAGCCCACAGGCGAACGTTGGCTACACCTTC. Based on the CDR3 plus reference TRBV7-9 and TRBJ1-2, the full variable domain is DTGVSQNPRHKITKRGQNVTFRCDPISEHNRLYWYRQTLGQGPEFLTYFQNEAQLEKSRLLSDRFSAERPKGSFSTLEIQRTEQGDSAMYLCASSPQANVGYTFGSGTRLTVV.

The rearrangement links TRBV9 to TRBJ1-6; D possibly corresponds to TRBD1 (5 bases). The length of the CDR3 is 13 residues. Germline lookup yields CDR1 SGDLS and CDR2 YYNGEE. Trimming pared 4 bases from V and 15 bases from J, leaving 17 bases between. As DNA, the CDR3 is TGTGCCAGCAGCCCAGCCGTGGGGGTGTTCCTCCACTTT. Its translation is CASSPAVGVFLHF.

V usage is TRBV19 and J usage is TRBJ2-3; D may be TRBD1 or TRBD2 (5 bases each). The CDR3 runs 14 residues. V shed 6 bases and J shed 2 bases, with 12 bases lying between them. Germline V gives CDR1 LNHDA, CDR2 SQIVND (reference sequence). CDR3 protein: CASRGVRDTDTQYF. DNA of the CDR3: TGTGCCAGTAGAGGGGTTCGGGACACAGATACGCAGTATTTT.

The V and J genes are TRBV5-4 and TRBJ2-7; D call uncertain. The germline CDR1 and CDR2 sequences are SGHNT and YYREEE (reference sequence). Trimming shortened V by 1 base and J by 4 bases, and 9 bases separated the two germline ends. The CDR3 covers 13 residues. In DNA form, the CDR3 reads TGTGCCAGCAGCTTGCGGCCGAGTTACGAGCAGTACTTC. Its translation is CASSLRPSYEQYF.

V gene TRBV5-5 combines with J gene TRBJ2-1; D is unclear. There are 13 residues in the CDR3. Germline loops: CDR1 SGHKS, CDR2 YYEKEE (reference sequence). Trimming left V 4 bases short and J 5 bases short, with 10 bases between. CDR3 in DNA: TGTGCCAGCAGCCGTCTAGGCCACAATGAGCAGTTCTTC. Encoded protein: CASSRLGHNEQFF.

J is TRBJ2-7 and V is TRBV30, with D possibly matching TRBD1 (5 bases). V shed 2 bases and J shed 4 bases, with 9 bases lying between them. Looked up from germline, CDR1 is GTSNPN and CDR2 is SVGIG (reference sequence). The CDR3 consists of 12 residues. This CDR3 is CAWSSQGYEQYF. In DNA, the CDR3 is TGTGCCTGGAGTAGCCAGGGATACGAGCAGTACTTC.

CDR3: CASSIAGTGGGQYF. CDR3 sequence (DNA): TGTGCCAGCAGCATCGCCGGGACAGGGGGAGGGCAGTATTTT. The V call is TRBV5-4, the J call TRBJ2-3, with TRBD1 matching over 11 bases. With V trimmed by 4 bases and J by 11 bases, 9 bases remained unmatched. CDR1 and CDR2 (germline): SGHNT, YYREEE (reference sequence). This CDR3 comprises 14 residues.

The rearrangement joins TRBV25-1 to TRBJ1-5; D is possibly TRBD1 (6 bases). V gave up 7 bases and J gave up 5 bases, with 15 bases separating them. From germline, CDR1 is MGHDK and CDR2 SYGVNS. CDR3 length: 14 residues. CDR3 in amino acids: CASTLTGRDQPQHF. DNA for the CDR3: TGTGCCAGCACCCTCACAGGGAGGGATCAGCCCCAGCATTTT.

This chain uses TRBV3-1 (or the pseudogene TRBV3-2) with TRBJ1-4; D unresolved. Trimming took off 3 bases at V and 8 bases at J, with 10 bases between the two ends. Germline V gene data show CDR1 as LGHDT and CDR2 as YNNKEL (reference sequence). The CDR3 consists of 13 residues. In DNA, the CDR3 is TGTGCCAGCAGCCAGGCCGGGTGGGAAAAACTGTTTTTT. It specifies CASSQAGWEKLFF.